The rows below give T cell receptor beta chains drawn from one sample of a study of cytomegalovirus exposure and HLA in healthy donors. Produced via immunoSEQ multiplex PCR; TCRdb's table is partial and in-frame only. The sample yields hundreds of thousands of clones, over 75% seen once. The sample taken for sequencing was PBMCs. These receptors originate from a man younger than 30 in good health and CMV-seronegative. The CDR3 runs from the conserved cysteine through the conserved F or W. Each record gives: V gene, clone size, D gene, J gene, CDR3 DNA, CDR3 protein. The D gene is left open where the match is weak. Clone size appears in some rows only: once, few, many, or a class for an expanded clone.

>TRBV2|NA|NA|TRBJ2-3
TGTGCCAGCAGTGGAGCAGATACGCAGTATTTT
CASSGADTQYF
>TRBV14|NA|TRBD1|TRBJ1-6
TGTGCCAGCAGCCTAACAGGGGTCTATAATTCACCCCTCCACTTT
CASSLTGVYNSPLHF
>TRBV28|NA|TRBD1|TRBJ1-2
TGTGCCAGCTATCGTTTACAGGGGGACGGCTACACCTTC
CASYRLQGDGYTF
>TRBV10-3|NA|NA|TRBJ1-4
TGTGCCATCGGGGCGCCCGGGTATGAAAAACTGTTTTTT
CAIGAPGYEKLFF
>TRBV5-1|NA|TRBD1|TRBJ2-7
TGCGCCAGCAGTCGGGGACAGGGGTTCTACGAGCAGTACTTC
CASSRGQGFYEQYF
>TRBV2|NA|NA|TRBJ2-3
TGTGCCAGTCAGGGTAGCTCCGGCACAGATACGCAGTATTTT
CASQGSSGTDTQYF
>TRBV30|NA|NA|TRBJ2-7
TGTGCCTGGAGTTTCGGGGGATACGAGCAGTACTTC
CAWSFGGYEQYF
>TRBV18|few|NA|TRBJ2-1
TGTGCCAGCTCACCAAACACAGAATACAATGAGCAGTTCTTC
CASSPNTEYNEQFF
>TRBV6-5|NA|NA|TRBJ1-4
TGTGCCAGCAAAAGACTCTCAACTAATGAAAAACTGTTTTTT
CASKRLSTNEKLFF
>TRBV5-1|NA|NA|TRBJ2-1
TGCGCCAGCAGTCTTTCCGGGACACTTTCCTACAATGAGCAGTTCTTC
CASSLSGTLSYNEQFF
>TRBV9|NA|NA|TRBJ2-1
TGTGCCAGCTCTCTAGAGGGTAAAAGGAATGAGCAGTTCTTC
CASSLEGKRNEQFF
>TRBV9|NA|NA|TRBJ2-7
TGTGCCAGCAGCGTAGGGCCCCCATCGTACGAGCAGTACTTC
CASSVGPPSYEQYF
>TRBV9|NA|TRBD1|TRBJ1-5
TGTGCCAGCTCTCAGGGGGGCCTGGGACAGCCCCAGCATTTT
CASSQGGLGQPQHF
>TRBV7-8|few|TRBD1|TRBJ2-7
TGTGCCAGCAGCTTAATGGGGACAGGGACCTACGAGCAGTACTTC
CASSLMGTGTYEQYF
>TRBV9|NA|NA|TRBJ2-3
TGTGCCAGCAGCACTTTAGTGGGAGAGCGGACAGATACGCAGTATTTT
CASSTLVGERTDTQYF
>TRBV27|NA|NA|TRBJ1-4
TGTGCCAGCAGTTTATTGGGAGGGACGGCTAAACTGTTTTTT
CASSLLGGTAKLFF
>TRBV7-9|NA|NA|TRBJ1-2
TGTGCCAGCAGCTTAGGGCAGGTTAATGGCTACACCTTC
CASSLGQVNGYTF
>TRBV6-5|once|TRBD2|TRBJ2-7
TGTGCCAGCACCTCTAGCGGGAGGGGCTACGAGCAGTACTTC
CASTSSGRGYEQYF
>TRBV7-3|NA|TRBD1|TRBJ2-2
TGTGCCAGCAGCCCTAATCGGGACAGGGCGGTCGGGGAGCTGTTTTTT
CASSPNRDRAVGELFF
>TRBV27|NA|TRBD2|TRBJ2-5
TGTGCCAGCAGTTTTCAGGGCGGGGGGGAGACCCAGTACTTC
CASSFQGGGETQYF
>TRBV7-6|few|NA|TRBJ1-1
TGTGCCAGCAGCTCACATCCGAACACTGAAGCTTTCTTT
CASSSHPNTEAFF
>TRBV15|NA|TRBD2|TRBJ2-3
TGTGCCACCAGCTTTGGACTAGCGGGAGAGGTGGGAAGAAATACGCAGTATTTT
CATSFGLAGEVGRNTQYF
>TRBV5-6|NA|NA|TRBJ1-3
TGTGCCAGCAGCTCCCTCCTCAGGGCAGGGCCCTCTGGAAACACCATATATTTT
CASSSLLRAGPSGNTIYF
>TRBV19|NA|TRBD2|TRBJ2-3
TGTGCCAGTACGACAGCGGGGGGGACAGATACGCAGTATTTT
CASTTAGGTDTQYF
>TRBV11-3|once|TRBD1|TRBJ1-4
TGTGCCAGCAGCGGAGGGGACAGACTTAATGAAAAACTGTTTTTT
CASSGGDRLNEKLFF
>TRBV15|NA|NA|TRBJ2-1
TGTGCGATCACCGGGAGCAACAATGAGCAGTTCTTC
CAITGSNNEQFF
>TRBV7-8|NA|NA|TRBJ2-7
TGTGCCAGCAGCTCAAGGACAGAGAGGTACTTC
CASSSRTERYF